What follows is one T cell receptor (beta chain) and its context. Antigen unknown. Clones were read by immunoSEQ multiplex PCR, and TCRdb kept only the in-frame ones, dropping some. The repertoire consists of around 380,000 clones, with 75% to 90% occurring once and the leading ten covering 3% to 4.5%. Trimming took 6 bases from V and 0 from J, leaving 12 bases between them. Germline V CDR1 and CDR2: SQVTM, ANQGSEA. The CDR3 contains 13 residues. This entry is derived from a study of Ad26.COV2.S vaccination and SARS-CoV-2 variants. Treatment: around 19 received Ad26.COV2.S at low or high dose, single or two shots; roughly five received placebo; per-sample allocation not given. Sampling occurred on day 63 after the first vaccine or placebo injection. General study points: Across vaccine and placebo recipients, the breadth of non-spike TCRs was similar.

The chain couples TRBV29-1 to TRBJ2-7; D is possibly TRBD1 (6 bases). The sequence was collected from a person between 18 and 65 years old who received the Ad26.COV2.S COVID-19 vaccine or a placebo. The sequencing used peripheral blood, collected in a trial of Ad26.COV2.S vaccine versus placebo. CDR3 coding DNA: TGCAGCGTCTCCGGGACAAACTCCTACGAGCAGTACTTC. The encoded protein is CSVSGTNSYEQYF.